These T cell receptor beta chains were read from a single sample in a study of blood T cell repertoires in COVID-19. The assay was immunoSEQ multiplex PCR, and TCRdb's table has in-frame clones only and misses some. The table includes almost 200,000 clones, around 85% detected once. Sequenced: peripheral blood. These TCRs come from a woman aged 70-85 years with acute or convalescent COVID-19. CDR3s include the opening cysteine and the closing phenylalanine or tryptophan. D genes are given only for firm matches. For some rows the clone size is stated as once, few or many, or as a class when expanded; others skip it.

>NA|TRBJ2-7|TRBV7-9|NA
TGTGCCAGCACCGACTTCGGCTTTTACGAGCAGTACTTC
CASTDFGFYEQYF
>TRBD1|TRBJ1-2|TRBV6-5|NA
TGTGCCAGCAGTAGACAGGGGAGAAACTATGGCTACACCTTC
CASSRQGRNYGYTF
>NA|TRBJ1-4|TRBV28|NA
TGTGCCAGCAATTATCCAGGGTCTAATGAAAAACTGTTTTTT
CASNYPGSNEKLFF
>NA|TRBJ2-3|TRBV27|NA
TGTGCCAGCAGTCGGAGTGCAGATACGCAGTATTTT
CASSRSADTQYF
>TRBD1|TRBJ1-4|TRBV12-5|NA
TGTGCTAGTGGTTTGGGATTTCCACAGGGGGGCGAAAAACTGTTTTTT
CASGLGFPQGGEKLFF
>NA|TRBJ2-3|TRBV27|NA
TGTGCCAGCAGCAGGAACGGTCTGGGAGATACGCAGTATTTT
CASSRNGLGDTQYF
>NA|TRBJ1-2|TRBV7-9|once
TGTGCCAGCGTACCAACTGGGGGGGCCTATGGCTACACCTTC
CASVPTGGAYGYTF
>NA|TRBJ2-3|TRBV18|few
TGTGCCAGCTCACCTAATCTTAGAGATACGCAGTATTTT
CASSPNLRDTQYF
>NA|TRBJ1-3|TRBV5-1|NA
TGCGCCAGCAGCCTCGACAGCCACTCTGGAAACACCATATATTTT
CASSLDSHSGNTIYF
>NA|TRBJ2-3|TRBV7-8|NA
TGTGCCAGCAGTTTTAGGACGAGGGGGGGTACAGATACGCAGTATTTT
CASSFRTRGGTDTQYF
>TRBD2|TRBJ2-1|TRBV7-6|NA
TGTGCCAGCAGCCTCCTAGCGGGGGGGCCAGGGGCCTACAATGAGCAGTTCTTC
CASSLLAGGPGAYNEQFF
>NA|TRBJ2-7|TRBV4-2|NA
TGTGCCAGCAGCCAAGGGGACTCTCAGGCCTACGAGCAGTACTTC
CASSQGDSQAYEQYF
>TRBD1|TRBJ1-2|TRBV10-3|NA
TGTGCCATCAGGGATGGACAGGGCGTCTATGGCTACACCTTC
CAIRDGQGVYGYTF
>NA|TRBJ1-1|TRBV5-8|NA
TGTGCCAGCAGCTTTGGACGGGGCACTGAAGCTTTCTTT
CASSFGRGTEAFF